This T cell receptor (beta chain) derives from a study of technical replicates of blood from four donors. Clones were sequenced by immunoSEQ multiplex PCR, and TCRdb holds only the in-frame ones, with some missing. Of some 64,000 clones in the sample, approximately 97% were seen once. This clone was detected only once. The CDR3 totals 12 residues. Trimming took 4 bases from V and 16 from J, leaving 17 bases between them. From germline, CDR1 is MNHEY and CDR2 SMNVEV (reference sequence). This clonotype was obtained from a human donor in good health. This chain uses TRBV27 with TRBJ1-5; D remains ambiguous. What was sequenced was T cells isolated from PBMCs. CDR3 protein: CASSSLRGQFHF. CDR3 coding DNA: TGTGCCAGCAGTTCCCTCCGAGGGCAATTTCATTTT.